This T cell receptor (beta chain) was retrieved from a study of post-analysis software for immune sequencing data. Study summary: In terms of disease course, relapsing-remitting, secondary progressive and progressive-relapsing multiple sclerosis were included. Regarding the study as a whole: Five or six TRBV segments, TRBV5-6, TRBV5-1 and TRBV20-1 among them, were found more frequent in patients than controls.

The library was made from cDNA and included unique molecular identifiers. TCRdb recomputed calls from the PCR reads with MiXCR, one row per CDR3 protein. The sample yields approximately 630,000 distinct CDR3 sequences, roughly three fifths seen once. As to this clonotype: The target antigen is unknown.

This CDR3 contains 14 residues. Germline V gene data show CDR1 as ENHRY and CDR2 as SYGVKD. Trimming cost V 3 bases and J 1 base, with 9 bases left between them. This clonotype was sampled from a girl aged 2 to 10 with multiple sclerosis. The V and J genes are TRBV10-3 and TRBJ1-1; the D is unclear. Sequencing was done on a sample of blood. CDR3 sequence: CAISEVYENTEAFF. The CDR3 nucleotides read TGTGCCATCAGTGAAGTCTATGAGAACACTGAAGCTTTCTTT.